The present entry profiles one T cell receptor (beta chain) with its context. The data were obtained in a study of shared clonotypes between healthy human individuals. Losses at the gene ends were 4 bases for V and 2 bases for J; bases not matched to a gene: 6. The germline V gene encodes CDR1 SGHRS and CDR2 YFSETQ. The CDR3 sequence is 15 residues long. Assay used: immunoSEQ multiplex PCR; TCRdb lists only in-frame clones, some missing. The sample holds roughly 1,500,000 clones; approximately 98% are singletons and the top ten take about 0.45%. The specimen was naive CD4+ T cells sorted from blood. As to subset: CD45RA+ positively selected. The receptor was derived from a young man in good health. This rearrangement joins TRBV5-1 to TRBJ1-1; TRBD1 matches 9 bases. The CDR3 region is CASSGQGFGNTEAFF. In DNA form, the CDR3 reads TGCGCCAGCAGCGGACAGGGGTTTGGAAACACTGAAGCTTTCTTT. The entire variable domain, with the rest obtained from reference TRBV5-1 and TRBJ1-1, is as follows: KAGVTQTPRYLIKTRGQQVTLSCSPISGHRSVSWYQQTPGQGLQFLFEYFSETQRNKGNFPGRFSGRQFSNSRSEMNVSTLELGDSALYLCASSGQGFGNTEAFFGQGTRLTVV.